This TCR beta chain came from a study of shared clonotypes between healthy human individuals. J lost 4 bases, V lost 4 bases, and 5 bases had no gene match. This CDR3 region has 14 residues. Germline V gene lookup returns CDR1 SGHTA and CDR2 FQGNSA. The data were produced by immunoSEQ multiplex PCR, yet TCRdb's version contains in-frame clones alone and is incomplete. The data contain about 530,000 clones, about 80% of them seen just once; the ten biggest clones take up approximately 12%. This clonotype was obtained from a woman between 40 and 55 years old in good health. Some clones in this sample may be carry-over from other donors' samples. Sample: PBMCs. The chain has TRBV7-2 and TRBJ2-5, with 8 nucleotides matching TRBD1. The CDR3 here is CASSSRTGRETQYF. CDR3 DNA sequence: TGTGCCAGCAGCTCTCGGACAGGGAGAGAGACCCAGTACTTC.